The 6 T cell receptor beta chains below all came from one sample that was sequenced in a study of beta chain features in type 1 diabetes. General observations from the study: TCRB CDR3 length was moderately but significantly reduced in all four CD4+ subsets of Type 1 diabetes patients.

Expressed TCRB transcripts were sequenced, since all the RNA that had been isolated was reverse transcribed. Using immunoSEQ multiplex PCR, the repertoire was profiled, and TCRdb retains in-frame clones only, with some absent. This sample carries 240,000 or so clones, around 14% of them seen once, and the ten largest clones take 0.015% to 0.02%. These TCRs' antigens remain unknown. The sequencing sample was made of naive CD4+ T cells from blood. The receptors originated from a man under 40 with type 1 diabetes.

This clone came up a few times. The gene calls are TRBV6-1 and TRBJ2-7, with D hard to call. Germline V gene data show CDR1 as MNHNS and CDR2 as SASEGT. The CDR3 consists of 15 residues. Trimming pared 4 bases from V and 0 bases from J, leaving 13 bases between. The CDR3 DNA sequence: TGTGCCAGCAGTGTAACAGACACAGACTCCTACGAGCAGTACTTC. Translating it yields CASSVTDTDSYEQYF.

This clone was seen only a few times. The CDR3 spells CASSPTSGPDGQFF. Here the CDR3 DNA reads TGTGCCAGCTCACCAACTAGCGGGCCGGACGGGCAGTTCTTC. The chain joins TRBV18 to TRBJ2-1, with 9 bases matching TRBD2. This CDR3 contains 14 residues. Germline values: CDR1 KGHSH, CDR2 LQKENI. With V trimmed by 2 bases and J by 12 bases, 8 bases remained unmatched.

This rearrangement joins TRBV30 to TRBJ1-1, with 8 bases fitting TRBD1. CDR1 and CDR2 (germline): GTSNPN, SVGIG (reference sequence). The CDR3 loop spans 14 amino acids. Trimming removed 0 bases from V and 4 bases from J; junction bases left unmatched: 4. CDR3 sequence: CAWSVTTGATEAFF. The CDR3 DNA is TGTGCCTGGAGTGTAACGACAGGGGCCACTGAAGCTTTCTTT.

The chain couples TRBV7-8 to TRBJ1-1; D gene ambiguous. This CDR3 contains 13 residues. Germline CDR1 is SGHVS and CDR2 is FQNEAQ. V lost 5 bases, J lost 0 bases, and 7 bases lay in between. The CDR3 here is CASSTEMNTEAFF. The CDR3 region has the DNA TGTGCCAGCAGCACAGAGATGAACACTGAAGCTTTCTTT.

This clone occurred a few times. Other nucleotide sequences in the sample specify the same CDR3. J is TRBJ2-7 and V is TRBV6-6, with D maybe TRBD2 (5 bases). Trimming shortened V by 0 bases and J by 0 bases, and 6 bases separated the two germline ends. The germline V gene encodes CDR1 MNHNY and CDR2 SVGAGI (reference sequence). The CDR3 has 14 residues. In DNA, the CDR3 is TGTGCCAGCAGTTACTCAGGGAGCTCCTACGAGCAGTACTTC. Its translation: CASSYSGSSYEQYF.

J is TRBJ1-2 and V is TRBV18, with TRBD1 identical over 8 bases. The ends lost 2 bases at V and 6 bases at J; junction bases unmatched: 5. Germline CDR1 KGHSH, CDR2 LQKENI. The CDR3 totals 14 residues. CDR3 nucleotide sequence: TGTGCCAGCTCACCAATACAGGGGGTACATGGCTACACCTTC. Translation gives CASSPIQGVHGYTF.